The 3 T cell receptor beta chains in this list originate from one sample, sequenced in a study of response to subunit inactivated influenza vaccine. TCRdb reprocessed the RT-PCR reads via MiXCR and lists one record per CDR3 protein. The table lists about 570,000 distinct CDR3 sequences, around 11% of them singletons. Separately, the same data were catalogued under a study of T cells expressing NK-cell markers. According to that study: TCR beta cDNA was made by 5'RACE template switching with UMIs.

The sequencing here drew on PBMCs from blood, taken on the day of vaccination. These TCRs come from a man aged 50 to 59 who received an inactivated influenza vaccine.

This rearrangement joins TRBV20-1 to TRBJ1-1, with D perhaps TRBD1 (6 bases). Trimming cost V 1 base and J 5 bases, with 14 bases left between them. This CDR3 contains 14 residues. Germline CDR1 is DFQATT and CDR2 is SNEGSKA (reference sequence). The CDR3 reads CSARVGGPRTEAFF. In DNA, the CDR3 is TGCAGTGCTAGAGTCGGGGGCCCCCGGACTGAAGCTTTCTTT.

V is TRBV28 and J is TRBJ2-5; TRBD1 is a possible D gene (5 bases). The CDR3 loop spans 15 amino acids. CDR1 and CDR2 from the germline V gene are MDHEN and SYDVKM. Trimming left V 2 bases short and J 5 bases short, with 15 bases between. As DNA, the CDR3 is TGTGCCAGCAGTTTAATTTGGGGTTCAGGGGAGACCCAGTACTTC. This translates into CASSLIWGSGETQYF.

The chain is built from TRBV12-3 or TRBV12-4 and TRBJ2-1; a weak D match, TRBD2 (6 bases). CDR3 length equals 16 residues. Trimming removed 7 bases at V and 4 bases at J, with 20 bases between. CDR3 DNA: TGTGCCAGCAACCCCAGGGTGGCTCGGGAGTACAATGAGCAGTTCTTC. It specifies CASNPRVAREYNEQFF.